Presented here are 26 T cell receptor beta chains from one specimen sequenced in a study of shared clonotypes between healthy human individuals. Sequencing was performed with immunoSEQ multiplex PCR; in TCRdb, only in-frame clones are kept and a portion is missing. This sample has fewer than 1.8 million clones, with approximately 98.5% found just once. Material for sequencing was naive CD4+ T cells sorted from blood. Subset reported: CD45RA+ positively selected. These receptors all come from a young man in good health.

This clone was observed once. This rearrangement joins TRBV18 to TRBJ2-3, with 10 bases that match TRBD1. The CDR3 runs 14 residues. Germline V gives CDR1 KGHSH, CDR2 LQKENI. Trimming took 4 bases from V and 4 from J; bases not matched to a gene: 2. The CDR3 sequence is CASSLGQGADTQYF. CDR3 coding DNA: TGTGCCAGCTCACTAGGACAGGGGGCAGATACGCAGTATTTT.

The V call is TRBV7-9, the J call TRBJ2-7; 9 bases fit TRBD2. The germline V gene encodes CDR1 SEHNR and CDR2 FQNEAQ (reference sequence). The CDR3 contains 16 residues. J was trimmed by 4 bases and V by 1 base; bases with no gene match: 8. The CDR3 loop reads CASSLGSGSGDYEQYF. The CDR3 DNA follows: TGTGCCAGCAGCTTAGGTAGCGGGAGTGGGGATTACGAGCAGTACTTC.

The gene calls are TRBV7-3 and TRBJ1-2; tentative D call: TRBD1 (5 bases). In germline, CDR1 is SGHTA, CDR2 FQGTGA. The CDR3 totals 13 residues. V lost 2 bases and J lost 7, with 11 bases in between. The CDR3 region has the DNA TGTGCCAGCAGCTTAGGGTCAGGGATTGGCTACACCTTC. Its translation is CASSLGSGIGYTF.

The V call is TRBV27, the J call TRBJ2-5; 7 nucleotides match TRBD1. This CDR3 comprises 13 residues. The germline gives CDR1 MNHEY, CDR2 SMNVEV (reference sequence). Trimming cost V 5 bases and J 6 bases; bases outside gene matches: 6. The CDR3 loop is CASSPSGGKTQYF. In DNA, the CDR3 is TGTGCCAGCAGTCCCTCAGGGGGAAAGACCCAGTACTTC.

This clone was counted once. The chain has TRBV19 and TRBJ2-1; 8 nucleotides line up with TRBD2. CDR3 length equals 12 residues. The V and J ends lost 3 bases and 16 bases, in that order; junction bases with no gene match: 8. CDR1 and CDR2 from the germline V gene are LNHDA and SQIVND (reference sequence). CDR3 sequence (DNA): TGTGCCAGTAGTATCCCGGGACTAGGTTCCTTCTTC. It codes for CASSIPGLGSFF.

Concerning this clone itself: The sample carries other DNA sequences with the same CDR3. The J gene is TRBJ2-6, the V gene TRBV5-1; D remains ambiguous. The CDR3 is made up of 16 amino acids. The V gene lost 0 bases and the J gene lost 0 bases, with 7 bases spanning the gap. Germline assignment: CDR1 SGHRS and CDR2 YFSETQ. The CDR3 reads CASSLEALSGANVLTF. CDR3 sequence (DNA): TGCGCCAGCAGCTTGGAAGCCCTCTCTGGGGCCAACGTCCTGACTTTC.

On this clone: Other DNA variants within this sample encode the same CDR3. The CDR3 bases are TGTGCCATCAGTGAGTCTGGGTCCTATGGCTACACCTTC. This gives the protein CAISESGSYGYTF. V gene TRBV10-3 combines with J gene TRBJ1-2; D not certain. The germline CDR1 and CDR2 sequences are ENHRY and SYGVKD. The ends were cut back, 0 bases at V and 4 bases at J, with 6 bases in the middle. The CDR3 runs 13 residues.

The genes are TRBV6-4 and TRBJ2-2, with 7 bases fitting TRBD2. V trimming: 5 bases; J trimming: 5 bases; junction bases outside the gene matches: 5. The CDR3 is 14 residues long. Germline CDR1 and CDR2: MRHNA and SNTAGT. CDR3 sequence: CASSLTSATGELFF. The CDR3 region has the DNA TGTGCCAGCAGTTTAACTAGCGCTACCGGGGAGCTGTTTTTT.

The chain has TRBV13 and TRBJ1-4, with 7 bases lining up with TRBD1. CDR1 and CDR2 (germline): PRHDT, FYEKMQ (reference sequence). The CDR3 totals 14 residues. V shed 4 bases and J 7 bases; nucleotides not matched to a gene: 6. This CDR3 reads CASSSTGTGEKLFF. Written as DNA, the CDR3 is TGTGCCAGCAGCTCGACAGGGACGGGTGAAAAACTGTTTTTT. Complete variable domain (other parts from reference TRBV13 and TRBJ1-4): AAGVIQSPRHLIKEKRETATLKCYPIPRHDTVYWYQQGPGQDPQFLISFYEKMQSDKGSIPDRFSAQQFSDYHSELNMSSLELGDSALYFCASSSTGTGEKLFFGSGTQLSVL.

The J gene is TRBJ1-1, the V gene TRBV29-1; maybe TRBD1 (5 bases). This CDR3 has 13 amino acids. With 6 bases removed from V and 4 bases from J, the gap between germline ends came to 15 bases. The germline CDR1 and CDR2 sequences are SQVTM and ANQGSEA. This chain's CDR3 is CSVPWGNSTEAFF. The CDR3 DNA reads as TGCAGCGTCCCCTGGGGGAATAGCACTGAAGCTTTCTTT. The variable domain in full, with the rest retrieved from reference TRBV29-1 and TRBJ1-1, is SAVISQKPSRDICQRGTSLTIQCQVDSQVTMMFWYRQQPGQSLTLIATANQGSEATYESGFVIDKFPISRPNLTFSTLTVSNMSPEDSSIYLCSVPWGNSTEAFFGQGTRLTVV.

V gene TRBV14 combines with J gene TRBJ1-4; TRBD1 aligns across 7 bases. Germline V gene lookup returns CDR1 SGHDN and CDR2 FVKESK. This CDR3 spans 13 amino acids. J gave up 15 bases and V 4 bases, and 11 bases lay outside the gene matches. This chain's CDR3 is CASSRKGGGLLFF. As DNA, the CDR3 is TGTGCCAGCAGCCGAAAAGGAGGGGGCCTTTTGTTTTTT. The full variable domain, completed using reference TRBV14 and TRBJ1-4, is EAGVTQFPSHSVIEKGQTVTLRCDPISGHDNLYWYRRVMGKEIKFLLHFVKESKQDESGMPNNRFLAERTGGTYSTLKVQPAELEDSGVYFCASSRKGGGLLFFGSGTQLSVL.

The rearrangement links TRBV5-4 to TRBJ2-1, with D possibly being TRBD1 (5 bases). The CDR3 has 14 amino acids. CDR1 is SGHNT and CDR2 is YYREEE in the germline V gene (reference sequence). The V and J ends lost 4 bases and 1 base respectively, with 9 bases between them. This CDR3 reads CASSPGASYNEQFF. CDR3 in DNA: TGTGCCAGCAGCCCTGGGGCGTCCTACAATGAGCAGTTCTTC.

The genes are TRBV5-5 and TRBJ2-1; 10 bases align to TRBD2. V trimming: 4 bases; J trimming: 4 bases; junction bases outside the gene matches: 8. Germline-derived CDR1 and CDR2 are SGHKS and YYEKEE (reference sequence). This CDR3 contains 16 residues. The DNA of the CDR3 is TGTGCCAGCAGCCGATTGGGACTAGCGTCATACAATGAGCAGTTCTTC. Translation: CASSRLGLASYNEQFF.

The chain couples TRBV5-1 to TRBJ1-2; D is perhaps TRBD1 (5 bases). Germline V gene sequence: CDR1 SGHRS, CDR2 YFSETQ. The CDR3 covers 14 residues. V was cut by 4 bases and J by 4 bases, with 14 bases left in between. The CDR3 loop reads CASSIEIGGYGYTF. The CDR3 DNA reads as TGCGCCAGCAGCATAGAAATTGGGGGCTATGGCTACACCTTC.

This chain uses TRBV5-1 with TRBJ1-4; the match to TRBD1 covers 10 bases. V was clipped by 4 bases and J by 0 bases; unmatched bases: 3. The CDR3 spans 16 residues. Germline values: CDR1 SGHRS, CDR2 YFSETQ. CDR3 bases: TGCGCCAGCAGCGAGGGACAGGGGCCAACTAATGAAAAACTGTTTTTT. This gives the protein CASSEGQGPTNEKLFF.

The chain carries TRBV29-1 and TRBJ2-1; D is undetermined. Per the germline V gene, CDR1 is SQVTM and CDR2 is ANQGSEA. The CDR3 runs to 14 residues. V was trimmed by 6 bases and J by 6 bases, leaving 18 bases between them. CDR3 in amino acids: CSVTRSPPGNEQFF. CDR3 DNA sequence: TGCAGCGTAACCAGGAGCCCGCCCGGCAATGAGCAGTTCTTC.

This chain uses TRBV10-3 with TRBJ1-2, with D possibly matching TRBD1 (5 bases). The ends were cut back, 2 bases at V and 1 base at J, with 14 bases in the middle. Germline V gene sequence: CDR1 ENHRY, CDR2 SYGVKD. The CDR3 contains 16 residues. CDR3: CAISEPFLDSNYGYTF. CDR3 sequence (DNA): TGTGCCATCAGTGAGCCCTTTTTAGACAGTAACTATGGCTACACCTTC.

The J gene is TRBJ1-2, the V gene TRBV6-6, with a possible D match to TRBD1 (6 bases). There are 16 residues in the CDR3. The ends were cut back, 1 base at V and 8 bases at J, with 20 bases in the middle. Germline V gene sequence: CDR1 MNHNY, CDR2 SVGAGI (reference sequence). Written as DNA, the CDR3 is TGTGCCAGCAGTTACTTGTCCGGGGGGCATCAAGAGGGCTACACCTTC. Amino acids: CASSYLSGGHQEGYTF.

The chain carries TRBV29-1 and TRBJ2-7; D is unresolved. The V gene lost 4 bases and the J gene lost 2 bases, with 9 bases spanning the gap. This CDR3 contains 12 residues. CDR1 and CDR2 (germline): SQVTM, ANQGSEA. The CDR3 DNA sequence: TGCAGCGTTGGACTGAGTACCTACGAGCAGTACTTC. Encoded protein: CSVGLSTYEQYF.

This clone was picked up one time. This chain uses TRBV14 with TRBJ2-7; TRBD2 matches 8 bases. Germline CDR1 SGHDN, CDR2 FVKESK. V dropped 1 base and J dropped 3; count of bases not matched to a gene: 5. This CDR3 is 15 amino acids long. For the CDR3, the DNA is TGTGCCAGCAGCCAAGGATTAGCGGGAATCTACGAGCAGTACTTC. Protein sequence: CASSQGLAGIYEQYF.

The CDR3 spells CASSPTHRNTEAFF. The CDR3 DNA follows: TGCGCCAGCAGCCCGACACATAGGAACACTGAAGCTTTCTTT. The chain joins TRBV5-1 to TRBJ1-1; D is unresolved. The germline CDR1 and CDR2 sequences are SGHRS and YFSETQ. The length of the CDR3 is 14 residues. Trimming shortened V by 4 bases and J by 1 base, and 11 bases separated the two germline ends.

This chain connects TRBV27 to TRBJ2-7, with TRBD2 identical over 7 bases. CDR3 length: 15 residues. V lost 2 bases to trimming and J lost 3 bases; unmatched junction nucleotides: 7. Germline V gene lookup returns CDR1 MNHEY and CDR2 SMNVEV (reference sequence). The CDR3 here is CASSLPGRGGYEQYF. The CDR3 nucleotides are TGTGCCAGCAGTTTACCGGGGAGGGGAGGCTACGAGCAGTACTTC.

The CDR3 nucleotides are TGTGCCAGCAGTTACTCGAAGGACAGTATCCACGAGCAGTACTTC. It codes for CASSYSKDSIHEQYF. The chain uses TRBV6-6 and TRBJ2-7; D perhaps matches TRBD1 (6 bases). The CDR3 has 15 residues. V was trimmed by 0 bases and J by 5 bases, leaving 14 bases between them. Germline V gene data show CDR1 as MNHNY and CDR2 as SVGAGI (reference sequence).

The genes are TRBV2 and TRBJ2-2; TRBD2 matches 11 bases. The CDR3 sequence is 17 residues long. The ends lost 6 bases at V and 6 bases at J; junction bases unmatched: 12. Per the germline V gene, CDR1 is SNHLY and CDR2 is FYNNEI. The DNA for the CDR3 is TGTGCCAGCAGCGACTATGTACTAGCGGGAGAGGCCGGGGAGCTGTTTTTT. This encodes CASSDYVLAGEAGELFF.

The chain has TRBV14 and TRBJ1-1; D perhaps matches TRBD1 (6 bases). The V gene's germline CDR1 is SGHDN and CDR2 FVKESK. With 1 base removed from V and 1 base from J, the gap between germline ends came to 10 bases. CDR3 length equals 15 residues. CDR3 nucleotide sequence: TGTGCCAGCAGCCAAGTTCAGGGGCCGAACACTGAAGCTTTCTTT. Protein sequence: CASSQVQGPNTEAFF.

The CDR3 spells CASTSGRGPYNEQFF. CDR3 DNA: TGTGCCAGCACTAGCGGGAGAGGGCCCTACAATGAGCAGTTCTTC. This chain joins TRBV6-5 and TRBJ2-1; TRBD2 agrees at 10 bases. This CDR3 has 15 residues. CDR1 is MNHEY and CDR2 is SVGAGI in the germline V gene. Trimming cost V 7 bases and J 2 bases; bases outside gene matches: 5.